This T cell receptor beta chain was sequenced during a study of T cell responses to AZD1222 COVID-19 vaccine. Study results and caveats: Donors, mostly white British, included more females; clonal diversity was possibly underestimated.

About this clone itself: Its specificity is not known.

CDR1 and CDR2 (germline): SQVTM, ANQGSEA. V was clipped by 2 bases and J by 3 bases; unmatched bases: 10. This CDR3 is built from 16 residues. Data came from immunoSEQ multiplex PCR; TCRdb stores just in-frame clones and leaves some out. The sample contains 100,000 to 150,000 clones, over 70% of which appear only once. This clonotype was sampled from an adult in good health. Source: peripheral blood, taken on day 0 of AZD1222 vaccination. The chain employs TRBV29-1 and TRBJ2-1; 7 nucleotides align to TRBD1. CDR3 nucleotides: TGCAGCGTTGAACCTGACAGGGCCGCCTTCTACAATGAGCAGTTCTTC. Its translation is CSVEPDRAAFYNEQFF.